The T cell receptor (beta chain) described here comes from a study of T cell responses to AZD1222 COVID-19 vaccine. Broader study findings: Repertoire collection took place solely once the T cell response had peaked. Spike regions recognized by vaccine-associated CD4 TCRs spanned the protein, led by 160-218 and 743-854. The donor group comprised mostly white British people and more females; the analysis possibly underestimated clonal diversity.

To note about this clone: No antigen is known for it.

Produced via immunoSEQ multiplex PCR; TCRdb's table is partial and in-frame only. The sample records about 180,000 clones, approximately 90% being singletons. The germline CDR1 and CDR2 sequences are LGHNA and YSLEER. There are 18 residues in the CDR3. With 0 bases removed from V and 0 bases from J, the gap between germline ends came to 15 bases. V gene TRBV4-3 combines with J gene TRBJ2-1; maybe TRBD2 (6 bases). Specimen: peripheral blood, collected 28 days after the second AZD1222 dose. The source is an adult who received the AZD1222 COVID-19 vaccine. The CDR3 is CASSQDKMGGGSYNEQFF. CDR3 in DNA: TGCGCCAGCAGCCAAGATAAGATGGGGGGAGGCTCCTACAATGAGCAGTTCTTC.